This T cell receptor beta chain was sequenced for a study of cytomegalovirus exposure and HLA in healthy donors. General study findings and limits: Among TCR beta chains, those listed as cytomegalovirus-associated numbered around 180. A later analysis found that most CMV-associated TCR beta chains appeared HLA-restricted.

Researchers ran the PCR with 60 Vbeta and 13 Jbeta primers. TCRdb's table, derived via immunoSEQ multiplex PCR, lists solely in-frame clones and lacks some. This sample has 100,000 to 150,000 clones, with approximately 80% found just once. Germline V gene data show CDR1 as SGHKS and CDR2 as YYEKEE (reference sequence). Deletions cut 0 bases from V and 4 bases from J, with 15 bases between. This CDR3 has 16 residues. In the case of this clone: The antigen is not known.

The donors were healthy bone marrow donors. This TCR was sampled from a man aged 35-49 years in good health and CMV-seronegative. Material: PBMCs. The chain recombines TRBV5-5 with TRBJ2-3, with no clear D. CDR3 loop: CASSLGAIERADTQYF. The CDR3 coding sequence is TGTGCCAGCAGCTTGGGCGCTATCGAGAGAGCAGATACGCAGTATTTT.